This is a list of T cell receptor beta chains from one sample in a study of blood T cell repertoires in COVID-19. The protocol was immunoSEQ multiplex PCR, while the TCRdb copy is restricted to in-frame clones and leaves out a portion. The table lists hundreds of thousands of clones, 70% to 90% of them singletons, with over 1% in the top ten. The sequenced material came from peripheral blood. Receptors originate from a man in his 70s with acute or convalescent COVID-19. CDR3s include the opening cysteine and the closing phenylalanine or tryptophan. D genes are given only for firm matches. The size of a clone is reported for some rows only, either as once, few or many, or as a class for expanded clones.

j_gene: TRBJ2-7
len: 15
d_gene: .
abundance: .
v_gene: TRBV7-2
CDR3nt: TGTGCCAGCAGCTTAGGGACTACTCAATCCTACGAGCAGCACTTC
CDR3aa: CASSLGTTQSYEQHF

j_gene: TRBJ2-1
len: 21
d_gene: TRBD2
abundance: .
v_gene: TRBV6-8
CDR3nt: TGTGCCAGCAGTTACTCGTCGGTTTGGACTAGCGGGGCACAGCCCGACAATGAGCAGTTCTTC
CDR3aa: CASSYSSVWTSGAQPDNEQFF

j_gene: TRBJ1-4
len: 15
d_gene: .
abundance: .
v_gene: TRBV4-2
CDR3nt: TGTGCCAGCAGCCAAGCCCAGGGGACCGACGAAAAACTGTTTTTT
CDR3aa: CASSQAQGTDEKLFF

j_gene: TRBJ2-1
len: 18
d_gene: TRBD2
abundance: .
v_gene: TRBV5-5
CDR3nt: TGTGCCAGCAGCTTGGTCCCGGCCCAGAGGACTAGCGGGAGGGAGCAGTTCTTC
CDR3aa: CASSLVPAQRTSGREQFF

j_gene: TRBJ2-3
len: 16
d_gene: TRBD1
abundance: once
v_gene: TRBV4-1
CDR3nt: TGCGCCAGCAGCCAACTGACAGGGCTCCTCGCAGATACGCAGTATTTT
CDR3aa: CASSQLTGLLADTQYF

j_gene: TRBJ1-2
len: 11
d_gene: .
abundance: .
v_gene: TRBV3-1/TRBV3-2
CDR3nt: TGTGCCAGCAGCCTTCATCGGTTCTCCACCTTC
CDR3aa: CASSLHRFSTF

j_gene: TRBJ1-6
len: 17
d_gene: .
abundance: .
v_gene: TRBV28
CDR3nt: TGTGCCAGCAGTTTATCAGCCGGGGGTTCTGGCAATTCACCCCTCCACTTT
CDR3aa: CASSLSAGGSGNSPLHF

j_gene: TRBJ1-3
len: 13
d_gene: .
abundance: .
v_gene: TRBV2
CDR3nt: TGTGCCAGCAGTTCGGACAGCCGAAACACCATATATTTT
CDR3aa: CASSSDSRNTIYF

j_gene: TRBJ2-5
len: 15
d_gene: TRBD1
abundance: .
v_gene: TRBV25-1
CDR3nt: TGTGCCAGCAGTGGGGGGACAGGGCGTCAAGAGACCCAGTACTTC
CDR3aa: CASSGGTGRQETQYF

j_gene: TRBJ1-2
len: 14
d_gene: .
abundance: .
v_gene: TRBV5-5
CDR3nt: TGTGCCAGTAGGCCGGATAGACAAAACTATGGCTACACCTTC
CDR3aa: CASRPDRQNYGYTF

j_gene: TRBJ1-5
len: 15
d_gene: TRBD1
abundance: .
v_gene: TRBV3-1/TRBV3-2
CDR3nt: TGTGCCAGCAGCCAAGGAGGAGGGGGCGGTCAGCCCCAGCATTTT
CDR3aa: CASSQGGGGGQPQHF

j_gene: TRBJ1-2
len: 14
d_gene: .
abundance: .
v_gene: TRBV2
CDR3nt: TGTGCCAGCTGGAGGGGTAACGGCAACTATGGCTACACCTTC
CDR3aa: CASWRGNGNYGYTF

j_gene: TRBJ1-2
len: 14
d_gene: .
abundance: .
v_gene: TRBV18
CDR3nt: TGTGCCAGCTCACCACAGCGATCCAACTATGGCTACACCTTC
CDR3aa: CASSPQRSNYGYTF

j_gene: TRBJ1-4
len: 15
d_gene: TRBD1
abundance: few
v_gene: TRBV7-9
CDR3nt: TGTGCCAGCAGCCAATGGACAGGGGGCGGTGAAAAACTGTTTTTT
CDR3aa: CASSQWTGGGEKLFF

j_gene: TRBJ2-2
len: 17
d_gene: .
abundance: .
v_gene: TRBV4-2
CDR3nt: TGTGCCAGCAGCCAAGGAGTAGCGGGACAGATTGACGGGGAACTGTTTTTT
CDR3aa: CASSQGVAGQIDGELFF

j_gene: TRBJ1-5
len: 14
d_gene: TRBD1
abundance: .
v_gene: TRBV16
CDR3nt: TGTGCCAGCAGCCCCGACAGGGTCGGACAGCCCCAGCATTTT
CDR3aa: CASSPDRVGQPQHF

j_gene: TRBJ1-2
len: 16
d_gene: TRBD1
abundance: .
v_gene: TRBV28
CDR3nt: TGTGCCAGCAGTTCCCTTTCGACAGGGGTCGGCTATGGCTACACCTTC
CDR3aa: CASSSLSTGVGYGYTF

j_gene: TRBJ1-5
len: 15
d_gene: TRBD1
abundance: .
v_gene: TRBV28
CDR3nt: TGTGCCAGCAGATTTGGACAGGGCAGCAATCAGCCCCAGCATTTT
CDR3aa: CASRFGQGSNQPQHF

j_gene: TRBJ1-1
len: 13
d_gene: .
abundance: .
v_gene: TRBV6-5
CDR3nt: TGTGCCAGCAGTTACACCCTAACTAGTGAAGCTTTCTTT
CDR3aa: CASSYTLTSEAFF

j_gene: TRBJ2-7
len: 14
d_gene: TRBD2
abundance: .
v_gene: TRBV7-2
CDR3nt: TGTGCCAGCAGCTTAGCGCCTAGCGGGAGCGAGCAGTACTTC
CDR3aa: CASSLAPSGSEQYF

j_gene: TRBJ1-2
len: 14
d_gene: .
abundance: .
v_gene: TRBV7-2
CDR3nt: TGTGCCAGCAGCCCGACAGTAACGGTCTATGGCTACACCTTC
CDR3aa: CASSPTVTVYGYTF

j_gene: TRBJ1-5
len: 13
d_gene: .
abundance: few
v_gene: TRBV2
CDR3nt: TGTGCCAGCAGCCCCAGGGTGGCACAGCCCCAGCATTTT
CDR3aa: CASSPRVAQPQHF

j_gene: TRBJ2-7
len: 14
d_gene: .
abundance: .
v_gene: TRBV7-2
CDR3nt: TGTGCCAGCAGCTTAGGTGGAGCAACCTACGAGCAGTACTTC
CDR3aa: CASSLGGATYEQYF

j_gene: TRBJ1-6
len: 12
d_gene: .
abundance: .
v_gene: TRBV10-3
CDR3nt: TGTGCCATCCGGGAGGGTGATTCACCCCTCCACTTT
CDR3aa: CAIREGDSPLHF

j_gene: TRBJ2-2
len: 12
d_gene: TRBD1
abundance: .
v_gene: TRBV27
CDR3nt: TGTGCCAGCGTGGGACAGACCGGGGAGCTGTTTTTT
CDR3aa: CASVGQTGELFF

j_gene: TRBJ2-5
len: 15
d_gene: .
abundance: .
v_gene: TRBV7-2
CDR3nt: TGTGCCAGCAGCCCACGACAGGTTCTACAAGAGACCCAGTACTTC
CDR3aa: CASSPRQVLQETQYF

j_gene: TRBJ2-2
len: 16
d_gene: .
abundance: .
v_gene: TRBV9
CDR3nt: TGTGCCAGCAGTCGAGCGGCGTCGCCGGCCACCGGGGAGCTGTTTTTT
CDR3aa: CASSRAASPATGELFF

j_gene: TRBJ1-1
len: 14
d_gene: .
abundance: few
v_gene: TRBV30
CDR3nt: TGTGCCTGGAGTAATACACCACAGAACACTGAAGCTTTCTTT
CDR3aa: CAWSNTPQNTEAFF

j_gene: TRBJ2-1
len: 15
d_gene: .
abundance: .
v_gene: TRBV29-1
CDR3nt: TGCAGCGTTAGGGGGGGGGTCGACTGGTACAATGAGCAGTTCTTC
CDR3aa: CSVRGGVDWYNEQFF

j_gene: TRBJ2-1
len: 16
d_gene: .
abundance: .
v_gene: TRBV9
CDR3nt: TGTGCCAGCAGCGTAAGCCAAAGGAGCTCCTACAATGAGCAGTTCTTC
CDR3aa: CASSVSQRSSYNEQFF

j_gene: TRBJ2-5
len: 13
d_gene: .
abundance: .
v_gene: TRBV30
CDR3nt: TGTGCCTGGAGTGTATTCCAGCAAGAGACCCAGTACTTC
CDR3aa: CAWSVFQQETQYF

j_gene: TRBJ1-6
len: 15
d_gene: .
abundance: .
v_gene: TRBV6-5
CDR3nt: TGTGCCAGCAGTACCGACAGTTTCTATAATTCACCCCTCCACTTT
CDR3aa: CASSTDSFYNSPLHF

j_gene: TRBJ1-5
len: 15
d_gene: .
abundance: .
v_gene: TRBV5-1
CDR3nt: TGCGCCAGCAGCTTTGATGGAGACCCAAATCAGCCCCAGCATTTT
CDR3aa: CASSFDGDPNQPQHF

j_gene: TRBJ2-1
len: 15
d_gene: TRBD2
abundance: .
v_gene: TRBV27
CDR3nt: TGTGCCAGCAGTTTCCTAGGGACTAAAACTAATGAGCAGTTCTTC
CDR3aa: CASSFLGTKTNEQFF

j_gene: TRBJ1-2
len: 15
d_gene: TRBD1
abundance: .
v_gene: TRBV5-1
CDR3nt: TGCGCCAGCAGCTTACGACAGGGGGTCGCCTATGGCTACACCTTC
CDR3aa: CASSLRQGVAYGYTF